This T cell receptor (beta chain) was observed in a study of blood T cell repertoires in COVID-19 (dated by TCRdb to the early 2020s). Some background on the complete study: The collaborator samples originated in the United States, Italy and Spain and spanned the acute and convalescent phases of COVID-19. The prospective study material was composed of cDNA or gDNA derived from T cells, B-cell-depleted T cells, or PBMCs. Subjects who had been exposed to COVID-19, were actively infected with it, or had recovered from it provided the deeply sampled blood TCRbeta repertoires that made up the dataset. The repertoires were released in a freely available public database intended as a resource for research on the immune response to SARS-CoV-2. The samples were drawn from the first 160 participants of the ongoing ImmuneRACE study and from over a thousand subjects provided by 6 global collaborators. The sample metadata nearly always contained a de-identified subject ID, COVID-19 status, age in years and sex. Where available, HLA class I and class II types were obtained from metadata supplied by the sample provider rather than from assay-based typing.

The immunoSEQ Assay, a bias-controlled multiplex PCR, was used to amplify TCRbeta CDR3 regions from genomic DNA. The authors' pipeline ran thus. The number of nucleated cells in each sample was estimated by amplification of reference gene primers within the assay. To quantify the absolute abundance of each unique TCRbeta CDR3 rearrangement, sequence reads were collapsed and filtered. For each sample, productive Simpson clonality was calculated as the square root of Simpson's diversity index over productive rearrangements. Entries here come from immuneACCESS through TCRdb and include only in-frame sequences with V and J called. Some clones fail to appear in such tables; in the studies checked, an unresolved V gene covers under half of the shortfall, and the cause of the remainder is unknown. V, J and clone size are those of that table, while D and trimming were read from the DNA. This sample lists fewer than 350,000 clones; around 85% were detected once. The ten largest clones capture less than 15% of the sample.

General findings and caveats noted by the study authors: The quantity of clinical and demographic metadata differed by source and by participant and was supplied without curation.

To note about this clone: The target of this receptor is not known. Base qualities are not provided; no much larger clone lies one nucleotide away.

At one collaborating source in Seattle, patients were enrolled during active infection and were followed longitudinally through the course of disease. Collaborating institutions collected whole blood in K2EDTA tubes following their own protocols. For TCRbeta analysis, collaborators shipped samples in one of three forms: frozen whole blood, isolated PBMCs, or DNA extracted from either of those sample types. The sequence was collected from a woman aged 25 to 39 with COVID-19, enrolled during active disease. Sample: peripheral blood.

This receptor has the CDR3 CASSLWGTGSTPYGYTF. The DNA is as follows: TGTGCCAGCAGTTTATGGGGGACAGGGTCTACCCCCTATGGCTACACCTTC. The V and J segments used are TRBV27 and TRBJ1-2, and TRBD1 aligns with 9 junction nucleotides. From a lookup of the germline V gene (reference sequence), CDR1 and CDR2 are MNHEY and SMNVEV. The CDR3 numbers 17 residues from cysteine through phenylalanine. This entry keeps only the CDR3 DNA: 51 bases, framed from base 1. From V the trimming removes 1 base and from J it removes 4 bases, while the gene matches leave 10 bases of the junction unaccounted for.